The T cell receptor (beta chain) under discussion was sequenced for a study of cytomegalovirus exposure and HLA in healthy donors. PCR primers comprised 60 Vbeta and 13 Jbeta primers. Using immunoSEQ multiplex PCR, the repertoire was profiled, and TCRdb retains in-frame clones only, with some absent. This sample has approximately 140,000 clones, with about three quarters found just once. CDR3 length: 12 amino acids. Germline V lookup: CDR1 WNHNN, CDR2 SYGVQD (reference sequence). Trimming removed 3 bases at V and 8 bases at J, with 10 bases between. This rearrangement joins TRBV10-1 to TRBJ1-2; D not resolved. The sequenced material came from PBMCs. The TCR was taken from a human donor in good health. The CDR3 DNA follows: TGCGCCAGCAGTGATTCGGCGGGCGGCTACACCTTC. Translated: CASSDSAGGYTF.